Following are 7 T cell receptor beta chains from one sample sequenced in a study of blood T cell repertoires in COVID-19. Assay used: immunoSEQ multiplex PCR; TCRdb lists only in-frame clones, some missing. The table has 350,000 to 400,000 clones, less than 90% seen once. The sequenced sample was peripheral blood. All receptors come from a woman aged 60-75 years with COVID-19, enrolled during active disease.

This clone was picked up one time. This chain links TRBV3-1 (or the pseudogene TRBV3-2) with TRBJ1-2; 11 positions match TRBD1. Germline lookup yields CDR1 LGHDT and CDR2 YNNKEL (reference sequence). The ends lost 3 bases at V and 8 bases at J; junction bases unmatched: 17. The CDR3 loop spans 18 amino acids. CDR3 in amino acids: CASSHSTRDRGTKGGYTF. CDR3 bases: TGTGCCAGCAGCCATTCCACCCGGGACAGGGGGACAAAGGGGGGCTACACCTTC.

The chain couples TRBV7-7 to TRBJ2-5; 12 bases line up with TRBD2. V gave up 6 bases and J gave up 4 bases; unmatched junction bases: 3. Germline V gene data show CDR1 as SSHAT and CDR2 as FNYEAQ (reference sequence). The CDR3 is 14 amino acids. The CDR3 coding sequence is TGTGCCAGCAGATCGGGACTAGCGGGAGAGACCCAGTACTTC. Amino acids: CASRSGLAGETQYF.

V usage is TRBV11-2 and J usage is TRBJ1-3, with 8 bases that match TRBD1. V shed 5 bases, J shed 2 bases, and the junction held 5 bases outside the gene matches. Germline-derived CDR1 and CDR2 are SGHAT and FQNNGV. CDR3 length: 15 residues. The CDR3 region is CASSPRTGTGNTIYF. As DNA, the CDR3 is TGTGCCAGCAGCCCCCGGACAGGGACTGGAAACACCATATATTTT.

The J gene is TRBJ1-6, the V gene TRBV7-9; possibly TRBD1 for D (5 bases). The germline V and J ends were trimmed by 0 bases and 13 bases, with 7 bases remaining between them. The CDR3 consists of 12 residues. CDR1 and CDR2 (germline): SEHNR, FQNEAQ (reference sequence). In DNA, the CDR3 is TGTGCCAGCAGCTTAGCGGGGGGGCCCCTCCACTTT. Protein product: CASSLAGGPLHF. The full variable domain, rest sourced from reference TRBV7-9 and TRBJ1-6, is DTGVSQNPRHKITKRGQNVTFRCDPISEHNRLYWYRQTLGQGPEFLTYFQNEAQLEKSRLLSDRFSAERPKGSFSTLEIQRTEQGDSAMYLCASSLAGGPLHFGNGTRLTVT.

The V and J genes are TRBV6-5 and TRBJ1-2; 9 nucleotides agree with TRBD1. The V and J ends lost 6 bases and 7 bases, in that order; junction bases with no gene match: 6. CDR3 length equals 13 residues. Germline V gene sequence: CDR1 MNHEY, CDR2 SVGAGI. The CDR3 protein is CASRRGTGFGYTF. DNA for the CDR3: TGTGCCAGCAGACGCGGGACAGGGTTTGGCTACACCTTC.

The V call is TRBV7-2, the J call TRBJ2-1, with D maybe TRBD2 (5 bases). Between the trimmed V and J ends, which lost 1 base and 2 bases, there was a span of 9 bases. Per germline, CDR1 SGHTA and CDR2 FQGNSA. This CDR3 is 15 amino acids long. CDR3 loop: CASSLVATPYNEQFF. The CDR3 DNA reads TGTGCCAGCAGCTTAGTAGCGACCCCCTACAATGAGCAGTTCTTC.

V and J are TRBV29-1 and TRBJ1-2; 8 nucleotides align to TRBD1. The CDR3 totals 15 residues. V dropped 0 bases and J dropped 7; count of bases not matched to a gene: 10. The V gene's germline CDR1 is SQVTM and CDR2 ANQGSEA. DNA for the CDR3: TGCAGCGTTGAAGATACCCGGCAGGGGGCTTCTGGCTACACCTTC. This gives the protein CSVEDTRQGASGYTF.